This TCR beta chain was identified during a study of blood T cell repertoires in COVID-19. Germline CDR1 is SQVTM and CDR2 is ANQGSEA. V lost 4 bases and J 2 bases, leaving 8 bases between the germline ends. CDR3 length: 12 amino acids. The cohort comprised adults aged 18 to 89 years residing in 24 US areas. How the authors handled the data: Reference gene primers were amplified, and this amplification served to estimate nucleated cell counts. Repertoires were generated with immunoSEQ multiplex PCR, while TCRdb's copy carries only in-frame clones and drops some. The V and J calls and clone size come from that table; D and trimming were worked out from the DNA. This sample yields about 440,000 clones, of which about 90% are seen a single time; about 0.6% belongs to the top ten.

The receptor was derived from a man aged 18 to 29 who had recovered from COVID-19. Input material: PBMCs or T cells enriched from blood (not recorded which). This chain connects TRBV29-1 to TRBJ1-1; no clear D. CDR3 in amino acids: CSVVGVNTEAFF. The CDR3 DNA is TGCAGCGTTGTCGGAGTAAACACTGAAGCTTTCTTT.